This TCR beta chain was sequenced in a study of blood T cell repertoires in COVID-19. CDR3 length: 17 residues. Germline V gives CDR1 SGHTA, CDR2 FQGNSA. Losses at the gene ends were 5 bases for V and 3 bases for J; bases not matched to a gene: 13. Participants were aged about 18 to 100 years from more than 20 US areas. Assignment of participants to cohorts was predicated upon participant-reported clinical history. Each recovered donor of Cohort 3 presented with two negative PCRs, clearance, or symptom resolution. Clones were read by immunoSEQ multiplex PCR, and TCRdb kept only the in-frame ones, dropping some. The profile shows about 300,000 clones, over 75% of them singletons.

The sequence was collected from a woman aged 18-29 years who had recovered from COVID-19. The chain combines TRBV7-2 with TRBJ2-7, with 10 bases matching TRBD2. Sequencing was done on a sample of PBMCs or T cells enriched from blood (not recorded which). Here the CDR3 DNA reads TGTGCCAGCAGCCAGTCGGAGGGACTAGCGCTGAACTACGAGCAGTACTTC. The encoded protein is CASSQSEGLALNYEQYF.